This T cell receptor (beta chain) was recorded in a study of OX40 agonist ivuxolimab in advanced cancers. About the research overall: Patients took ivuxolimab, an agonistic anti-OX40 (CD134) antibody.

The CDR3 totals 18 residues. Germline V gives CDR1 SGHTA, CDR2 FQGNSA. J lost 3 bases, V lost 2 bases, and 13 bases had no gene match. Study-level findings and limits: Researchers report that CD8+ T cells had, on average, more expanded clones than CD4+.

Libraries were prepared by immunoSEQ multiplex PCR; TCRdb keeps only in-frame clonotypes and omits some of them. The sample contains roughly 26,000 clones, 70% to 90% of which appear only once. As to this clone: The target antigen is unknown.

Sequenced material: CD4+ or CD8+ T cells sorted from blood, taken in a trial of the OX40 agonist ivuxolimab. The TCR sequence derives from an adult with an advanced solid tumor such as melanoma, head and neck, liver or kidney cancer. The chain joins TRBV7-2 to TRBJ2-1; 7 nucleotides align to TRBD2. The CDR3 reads CASSLMGLIAGLYNEQFF. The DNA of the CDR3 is TGTGCCAGCAGCTTAATGGGTTTGATAGCGGGTCTCTACAATGAGCAGTTCTTC.